The 28 T cell receptor beta chains listed next were all sequenced from one sample in a study of blood T cells in healthy people across ages. The second PCR ran about 6 to 12 cycles with a sample-barcoded 5' primer and J-beta primers. Using its own MiXCR run on the 5' RACE reads, TCRdb lists one record per CDR3 protein. This sample yields over 500,000 distinct CDR3 sequences, of which over 25% are seen a single time; about 3.3% belongs to the top ten. This sample was also put to use in a study of T cells of mothers and their children.

Sequenced: blood. These receptors all come from a boy under 10 years old in good health.

This clonotype was detected only a few times. This sequence joins TRBV4-1 and TRBJ2-2; 7 bases map to TRBD1. Germline CDR1 reads MGHRA; CDR2 reads YSYEKL. The CDR3 contains 19 residues. The V gene end was trimmed by 3 bases and the J gene end by 7 bases; junction bases not matched to a gene: 20. Written as DNA, the CDR3 is TGCGCCAGCAGCCAGGCCATCTATCGCCGTGACAGGGTAAACGGGGAGCTGTTTTTT. Protein product: CASSQAIYRRDRVNGELFF.

This clonotype was seen a few times. The V gene is TRBV11-2, the J gene TRBJ2-3, with D perhaps matching TRBD1 or TRBD2 (6 bases each). The CDR3 has 16 amino acids. V was clipped by 3 bases and J by 6 bases, with 19 bases between them. Per the germline V gene, CDR1 is SGHAT and CDR2 is FQNNGV. Written as DNA, the CDR3 is TGTGCCAGCAGCTTCTTATTGGGGGGCGTCGTGGATACGCAGTATTTT. It yields the protein CASSFLLGGVVDTQYF. Complete variable domain (other parts from reference TRBV11-2 and TRBJ2-3): EAGVAQSPRYKIIEKRQSVAFWCNPISGHATLYWYQQILGQGPKLLIQFQNNGVVDDSQLPKDRFSAERLKGVDSTLKIQPAKLEDSAVYLCASSFLLGGVVDTQYFGPGTRLTVL.

The rearrangement links TRBV7-9 to TRBJ2-7, with 10 nucleotides matching TRBD2. CDR1 and CDR2 from the germline V gene are SEHNR and FQNEAQ (reference sequence). V trimming: 4 bases; J trimming: 11 bases; junction bases outside the gene matches: 11. This CDR3 is 14 amino acids long. Here the CDR3 reads CASSSAGGPGEKYF. The DNA of the CDR3 is TGTGCCAGCAGCTCAGCGGGAGGGCCAGGAGAGAAGTACTTC.

This clonotype has only a few counts. The chain recombines TRBV12-3 or TRBV12-4 with TRBJ2-1, with 8 bases identical to TRBD2. This CDR3 has 16 amino acids. The trim removed 7 bases at V and 7 bases at J, leaving 15 bases unmatched. The CDR3 DNA sequence: TGTGCCAGCACCCGCCTGTTAAGCGGGAGCTCAAATGAGCAGTTCTTC. This sequence encodes CASTRLLSGSSNEQFF.

V usage is TRBV7-2 and J usage is TRBJ2-5; 9 positions match TRBD2. Looked up from germline, CDR1 is SGHTA and CDR2 is FQGNSA. The CDR3 extends over 16 amino acids. Unmatched junction bases numbered 8, after V lost 1 base and J lost 5 bases. CDR3: CASSLVGSGRSETQYF. The CDR3 bases are TGTGCCAGCAGCTTAGTTGGTAGCGGGAGATCGGAGACCCAGTACTTC.

A few counts support this clonotype. V gene TRBV10-1 combines with J gene TRBJ2-1, with 10 bases fitting TRBD2. CDR1 and CDR2 from the germline V gene are WNHNN and SYGVQD (reference sequence). The CDR3 totals 15 residues. Trimming cost V 3 bases and J 7 bases; bases outside gene matches: 6. Here the CDR3 reads CASSDLAGGENEQFF. As DNA, the CDR3 is TGCGCCAGCAGTGACTTAGCGGGAGGCGAGAATGAGCAGTTCTTC.

V usage is TRBV29-1 and J usage is TRBJ1-1; a weak D match, TRBD1 (5 bases). The length of the CDR3 is 11 residues. Germline CDR1 is SQVTM and CDR2 is ANQGSEA. Between the trimmed V and J ends, which lost 6 bases and 10 bases, there was a span of 15 bases. CDR3 nucleotide sequence: TGCAGCGTCCTTATAGGGACCACAGCTTTCTTT. Its protein product is CSVLIGTTAFF.

A few counts support this clonotype. The V gene is TRBV7-9, the J gene TRBJ2-2; no clear D. CDR3 length equals 13 residues. Germline CDR1 and CDR2: SEHNR and FQNEAQ (reference sequence). Trimming cost V 5 bases and J 6 bases, with 10 bases left between them. The CDR3 DNA reads as TGTGCCAGCAGCCCTCAGTGGGCCGGGGAGCTGTTTTTT. Translating gives CASSPQWAGELFF.

This clonotype was observed a handful of times. This chain links TRBV5-8 with TRBJ2-5; 8 bases are shared with TRBD2. Germline trimming cut 4 bases from V and 4 bases from J; bases unmatched to any gene: 9. This CDR3 comprises 15 residues. Germline CDR1 SGHTS, CDR2 YDEGEE. The CDR3 DNA sequence: TGTGCCAGCAGCCCCGGGACTAGAGGACGAGAGACCCAGTACTTC. Protein product: CASSPGTRGRETQYF. The full variable domain, completed using reference TRBV5-8 and TRBJ2-5, is EAGVTQSPTHLIKTRGQQATLRCSPISGHTSVYWYQQALGLGLQFLLWYDEGEERNRGNFPPRFSGRQFPNYSSELNVNALELEDSALYLCASSPGTRGRETQYFGPGTRLLVL.

The J gene is TRBJ2-2, the V gene TRBV9; D is perhaps TRBD2 (7 bases). In germline, CDR1 is SGDLS, CDR2 YYNGEE. Trimming shortened V by 3 bases and J by 5 bases, and 11 bases separated the two germline ends. The CDR3 spans 14 residues. CDR3 sequence (DNA): TGTGCCAGCAGCGCCAGGGGAGGGACCGGGGAGCTGTTTTTT. Translating gives CASSARGGTGELFF.

This clonotype was recorded at least ten times. The rearrangement uses TRBV27 and TRBJ2-2; D is unclear. Between the trimmed V and J ends, which lost 2 bases and 5 bases, there was a span of 3 bases. The CDR3 totals 12 residues. Per the germline V gene, CDR1 is MNHEY and CDR2 is SMNVEV (reference sequence). CDR3 nucleotides: TGTGCCAGCAGTTTAAGGACCGGGGAGCTGTTTTTT. Its protein is CASSLRTGELFF.

This clonotype has just a few counts. The chain couples TRBV11-2 to TRBJ2-7; no firm D call. The germline CDR1 and CDR2 sequences are SGHAT and FQNNGV. This CDR3 is built from 14 residues. V lost 0 bases and J lost 2, with 8 bases in between. CDR3 region: CASSLDPGPYEQYF. In DNA, the CDR3 is TGTGCCAGCAGCTTAGATCCAGGCCCCTACGAGCAGTACTTC.

The rearrangement links TRBV2 to TRBJ1-2, with 7 positions matching TRBD1. This CDR3 comprises 14 residues. The V segment lost 7 bases and the J segment 6 bases; nucleotides outside the gene matches: 11. Germline assignment: CDR1 SNHLY and CDR2 FYNNEI. In DNA, the CDR3 is TGTGCCAGCAAGCGATTCGAGACAGGGAATGGCTACACCTTC. This sequence encodes CASKRFETGNGYTF.

Only a few counts were recorded for this clonotype. V is TRBV20-1 and J is TRBJ2-5; 9 nucleotides match TRBD2. The junction had 3 bases not matched to a gene; V was cut back by 6 bases and J by 1 base. The CDR3 runs to 13 residues. Germline V CDR1 and CDR2: DFQATT, SNEGSKA (reference sequence). The CDR3 DNA follows: TGCAGTGCCCCGCGGGGGGGCCAAGAGACCCAGTACTTC. This encodes CSAPRGGQETQYF.

The V gene is TRBV6-5, the J gene TRBJ2-3; 7 nucleotides agree with TRBD2. Germline CDR1 is MNHEY and CDR2 is SVGAGI. The CDR3 is made up of 14 amino acids. The V segment lost 5 bases and the J segment 9 bases; nucleotides outside the gene matches: 11. CDR3: CASSQVDASGTQYF. The DNA for the CDR3 is TGTGCCAGCAGTCAGGTAGACGCTAGCGGCACGCAGTATTTT.

This clonotype was seen more than once but under ten times. This chain joins TRBV29-1 and TRBJ1-2; D may be TRBD1 (5 bases). The germline V gene encodes CDR1 SQVTM and CDR2 ANQGSEA. The CDR3 loop spans 12 amino acids. Trimming took 4 bases from V and 6 from J, leaving 12 bases between them. DNA of the CDR3: TGCAGCGTTGTCGGGGGGGTGAATGGCTACACCTTC. The encoded protein is CSVVGGVNGYTF. The full variable domain, rest sourced from reference TRBV29-1 and TRBJ1-2, is SAVISQKPSRDICQRGTSLTIQCQVDSQVTMMFWYRQQPGQSLTLIATANQGSEATYESGFVIDKFPISRPNLTFSTLTVSNMSPEDSSIYLCSVVGGVNGYTFGSGTRLTVV.

This clonotype showed up just a few times. The rearrangement links TRBV20-1 to TRBJ1-2; weak D call: TRBD1 (6 bases). The V and J ends lost 6 bases and 1 base respectively, with 15 bases between them. CDR3 size: 14 residues. Germline-derived CDR1 and CDR2 are DFQATT and SNEGSKA (reference sequence). CDR3 sequence (DNA): TGCAGTGCCCTCCGGGACACTAATAACTATGGCTACACCTTC. It codes for CSALRDTNNYGYTF.

The chain joins TRBV7-2 to TRBJ2-1; D is ambiguous. Trimming left V 1 base short and J 6 bases short, with 7 bases between. Per germline, CDR1 SGHTA and CDR2 FQGNSA. CDR3 length: 13 residues. CDR3 protein: CASSLVSTNEQFF. In nucleotides, the CDR3 is TGTGCCAGCAGCTTAGTCAGCACCAATGAGCAGTTCTTC.

The V call is TRBV2, the J call TRBJ2-5, with 7 bases aligning to TRBD2. The V gene end was trimmed by 1 base and the J gene end by 3 bases; junction bases not matched to a gene: 2. The CDR3 is 14 amino acids. Germline CDR1 SNHLY, CDR2 FYNNEI. The CDR3 reads CASSEGTRKETQYF. CDR3 sequence (DNA): TGTGCCAGCAGTGAAGGGACTAGAAAAGAGACCCAGTACTTC.

This clonotype was seen only a few times. Sequence at one end of the junction differs from germline and may be a read error. The V call is TRBV7-7, the J call TRBJ2-5, with TRBD2 matching 9 bases. CDR1 and CDR2 (germline): SSHAT, FNYEAQ (reference sequence). The CDR3 runs to 15 residues. CDR3 amino acids: CASSFGAGGQETQYF. Written as DNA, the CDR3 is TGCGCTAGCAGCTTCGGAGCGGGGGGCCAAGAGACCCAGTACTTC.

The V call is TRBV29-1, the J call TRBJ1-5, with a tentative D call TRBD1 (6 bases). Between the trimmed V and J ends, which lost 6 bases and 0 bases, there was a span of 21 bases. The length of the CDR3 is 17 residues. CDR1 and CDR2 from the germline V gene are SQVTM and ANQGSEA. Written as DNA, the CDR3 is TGCAGCGTGCGGCGAGGGGGAGTTCTGTATAGCAATCAGCCCCAGCATTTT. This encodes CSVRRGGVLYSNQPQHF. The complete variable domain, with remaining parts taken from reference TRBV29-1 and TRBJ1-5, reads SAVISQKPSRDICQRGTSLTIQCQVDSQVTMMFWYRQQPGQSLTLIATANQGSEATYESGFVIDKFPISRPNLTFSTLTVSNMSPEDSSIYLCSVRRGGVLYSNQPQHFGDGTRLSIL.

The chain has TRBV12-5 and TRBJ2-3; D gene unclear. The CDR3 is made up of 15 amino acids. Germline V gene data show CDR1 as LGHNT and CDR2 as FRNRAP. V was pared by 0 bases and J by 0 bases, with 7 bases between. The CDR3 DNA is TGTGCTAGTGGTTTGGTAAGGTTTAGCACAGATACGCAGTATTTT. Translated: CASGLVRFSTDTQYF. Supplemented by reference TRBV12-5 and TRBJ2-3, the full variable domain reads DARVTQTPRHKVTEMGQEVTMRCQPILGHNTVFWYRQTMMQGLELLAYFRNRAPLDDSGMPKDRFSAEMPDATLATLKIQPSEPRDSAVYFCASGLVRFSTDTQYFGPGTRLTVL.

The chain couples TRBV4-1 to TRBJ2-1; 8 bases are shared with TRBD2. Germline V gene lookup returns CDR1 MGHRA and CDR2 YSYEKL. The CDR3 contains 17 residues. Germline trimming cut 0 bases from V and 6 bases from J; bases unmatched to any gene: 10. CDR3 sequence reads: CASSQDLSSGSFNEQFF. CDR3 sequence (DNA): TGCGCCAGCAGCCAAGATCTTTCCAGCGGGAGCTTCAATGAGCAGTTCTTC.

The chain recombines TRBV29-1 with TRBJ2-1, with 9 bases that match TRBD2. After removal of 4 bases from V and 4 bases from J, the junction contained 8 bases not matched to a gene. Germline-derived CDR1 and CDR2 are SQVTM and ANQGSEA. The CDR3 contains 15 residues. The CDR3: CSVGNLAGLYNEQFF. In DNA, the CDR3 is TGCAGCGTTGGGAATCTAGCGGGACTTTACAATGAGCAGTTCTTC.

The chain joins TRBV9 to TRBJ2-1; TRBD2 agrees at 12 bases. Trimming took 4 bases from V and 9 from J; bases not matched to a gene: 8. CDR1 and CDR2 from the germline V gene are SGDLS and YYNGEE. The CDR3 runs 15 residues. The CDR3 sequence: CASSTRLAGDGEQFF. The CDR3 DNA reads as TGTGCCAGCAGCACCCGACTAGCGGGAGACGGTGAGCAGTTCTTC.

A few counts support this clonotype. The chain recombines TRBV18 with TRBJ2-3; no clear D. Trimming took off 5 bases at V and 5 bases at J, with 14 bases between the two ends. The germline gives CDR1 KGHSH, CDR2 LQKENI. The CDR3 is 14 amino acids. CDR3 sequence reads: CASSSLDGRDTQYF. DNA of the CDR3: TGTGCCAGCTCATCTCTTGACGGGCGAGATACGCAGTATTTT.

The chain combines TRBV12-3 or TRBV12-4 with TRBJ1-1; D possibly corresponds to TRBD1 (5 bases). The CDR3 is made up of 15 amino acids. The ends were cut back, 7 bases at V and 1 base at J, with 16 bases in the middle. CDR3 DNA: TGTGCCAGCATCCTTGCCGGGACGGGGAACACTGAAGCTTTCTTT. Translation gives CASILAGTGNTEAFF.

This clonotype came up once. V and J are TRBV7-6 and TRBJ2-7; TRBD2 matches at 7 bases. CDR3 length: 15 amino acids. V trimming: 0 bases; J trimming: 5 bases; junction bases outside the gene matches: 7. Germline-derived CDR1 and CDR2 are SGHVS and FNYEAQ. CDR3 in amino acids: CASSLAGGFDDEQYF. CDR3 coding DNA: TGTGCCAGCAGCTTAGCGGGGGGGTTTGACGACGAGCAGTACTTC.